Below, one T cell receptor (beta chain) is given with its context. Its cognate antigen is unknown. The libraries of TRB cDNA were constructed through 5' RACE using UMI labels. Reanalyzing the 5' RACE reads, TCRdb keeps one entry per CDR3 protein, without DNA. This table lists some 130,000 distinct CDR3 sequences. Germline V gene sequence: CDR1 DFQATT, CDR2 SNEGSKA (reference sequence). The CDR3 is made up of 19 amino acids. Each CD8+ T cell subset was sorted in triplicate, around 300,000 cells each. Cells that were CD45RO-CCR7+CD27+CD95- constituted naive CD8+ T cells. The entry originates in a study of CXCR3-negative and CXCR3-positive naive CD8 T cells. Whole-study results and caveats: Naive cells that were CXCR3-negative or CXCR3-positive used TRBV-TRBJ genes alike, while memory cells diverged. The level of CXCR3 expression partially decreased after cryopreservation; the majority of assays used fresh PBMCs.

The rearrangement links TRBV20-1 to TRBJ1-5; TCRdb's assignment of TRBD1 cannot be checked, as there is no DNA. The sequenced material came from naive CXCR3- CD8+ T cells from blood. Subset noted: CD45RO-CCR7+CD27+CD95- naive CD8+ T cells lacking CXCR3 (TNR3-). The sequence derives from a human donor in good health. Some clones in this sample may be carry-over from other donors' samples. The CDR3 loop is CSARAPLGQGGYSNQPQHF.